This TCR beta chain is drawn from a study of blood T cell repertoires in COVID-19. Repertoires were generated with immunoSEQ multiplex PCR, while TCRdb's copy carries only in-frame clones and drops some. The sample comprises about 63,000 clones, roughly four fifths of which are singletons, and 25% to 30% rests with the top ten. The sequence came from a woman of 80 years or more with acute or convalescent COVID-19. The sample consisted of peripheral blood.

In nucleotides, the CDR3 is TGTGCCAGCAGCTCACTAGCGGGAGGACTCCCAGATACGCAGTATTTT. It specifies CASSSLAGGLPDTQYF. The J gene is TRBJ2-3, the V gene TRBV9; 12 nucleotides match TRBD2. V shed 4 bases, J shed 4 bases, and the junction held 7 bases outside the gene matches. The CDR3 has 16 residues. From germline, CDR1 is SGDLS and CDR2 YYNGEE.